A single sample is the source of the 18 T cell receptor beta chains below, sequenced in a study of CD8 T cells in Susac syndrome. Random hexamers were used to reverse transcribe the RNA input (about 0.5 to 1 ug). One entry per CDR3 protein results from TCRdb running MiXCR on the immunoSEQ multiplex PCR reads. The sample holds more than 95,000 distinct CDR3 sequences, 85% to 95% seen once. The specimen sequenced was CD4+ T cells from PBMCs. The receptors shown here come from a human donor with multiple sclerosis.

The rearrangement uses TRBV11-3 and TRBJ2-2; no firm D call. Germline lookup yields CDR1 SGHNT and CDR2 YENEEA. Trimming removed 4 bases at V and 6 bases at J, with 3 bases between. CDR3 size: 11 residues. The CDR3 nucleotides are TGTGCCAGCAGCTCACCCGGGGAGCTGTTTTTT. Translation gives CASSSPGELFF.

The V call is TRBV5-4, the J call TRBJ2-4; 11 nucleotides align to TRBD2. The CDR3 length is 18 residues. Trimming took 0 bases from V and 8 from J; bases not matched to a gene: 13. Germline lookup yields CDR1 SGHNT and CDR2 YYREEE (reference sequence). In DNA form, the CDR3 reads TGTGCCAGCAGCTTGGCGGTTTTAGCGGGGGGGACGAGGGACATTCAGTACTTC. Protein: CASSLAVLAGGTRDIQYF.

CDR3 residues: CASSQGHRATNEKLFF. The DNA for the CDR3 is TGTGCCAGCAGCCAAGGACACAGGGCAACTAATGAAAAACTGTTTTTT. This chain uses TRBV4-2 with TRBJ1-4; D is perhaps TRBD1 (6 bases). With 1 base removed from V and 0 bases from J, the gap between germline ends came to 9 bases. Germline CDR1 is LGHNA and CDR2 is YNFKEQ. This CDR3 has 16 residues.

The chain joins TRBV4-2 to TRBJ1-1; D gene unclear. V was clipped by 0 bases and J by 3 bases, with 8 bases between them. The CDR3 loop spans 14 amino acids. The germline gives CDR1 LGHNA, CDR2 YNFKEQ. The CDR3 is CASSQELKDTEAFF. The CDR3 bases are TGTGCCAGCAGCCAAGAATTGAAAGACACTGAAGCTTTCTTT.

The chain carries TRBV7-9 and TRBJ2-1; a possible D gene is TRBD2 (5 bases). CDR1 is SEHNR and CDR2 is FQNEAQ in the germline V gene (reference sequence). Trimming removed 3 bases from V and 14 bases from J, with 17 bases in between. The CDR3 contains 13 residues. CDR3: CASSLYPGTTEFF. The CDR3 DNA reads as TGTGCCAGCAGCTTGTACCCGGGAACTACCGAGTTCTTC.

V is TRBV7-6 and J is TRBJ2-7, with D possibly called TRBD1 or TRBD2 (5 bases each). This CDR3 is built from 14 residues. Trimming shortened V by 5 bases and J by 2 bases, and 13 bases separated the two germline ends. In germline, CDR1 is SGHVS, CDR2 FNYEAQ. The CDR3 DNA follows: TGTGCCAGCAGCCAGAGGGGACGGCCCTACGAGCAGTACTTC. Its protein product is CASSQRGRPYEQYF.

The V gene is TRBV12-3 or TRBV12-4, the J gene TRBJ1-5; unclear D gene. Trimming stripped 5 bases from V and 0 bases from J, with 8 bases between. CDR3 size: 14 residues. For the CDR3, the DNA is TGTGCCAGCAGTGGGATAAATAGCAATCAGCCCCAGCATTTT. This gives the protein CASSGINSNQPQHF.

This clonotype occurred once. The V gene is TRBV10-3, the J gene TRBJ2-7; no clear D. This CDR3 spans 16 amino acids. V lost 2 bases and J lost 2, with 16 bases in between. Per germline, CDR1 ENHRY and CDR2 SYGVKD. The CDR3 loop is CAISELRGPRAYEQYF. Written as DNA, the CDR3 is TGTGCCATCAGTGAGCTCCGAGGACCGCGAGCCTACGAGCAGTACTTC.

The chain links TRBV5-1 to TRBJ2-1; tentative D call: TRBD1 (6 bases). CDR3 size: 13 residues. V lost 4 bases and J 4 bases, leaving 9 bases between the germline ends. Germline V gives CDR1 SGHRS, CDR2 YFSETQ. The CDR3 nucleotides read TGCGCCAGCAGCCAGGACAGATACAATGAGCAGTTCTTC. It encodes CASSQDRYNEQFF.

The chain employs TRBV27 and TRBJ1-1, with 8 positions matching TRBD1. Trimming took 5 bases from V and 3 from J; bases not matched to a gene: 8. Germline CDR1 MNHEY, CDR2 SMNVEV (reference sequence). This CDR3 is 15 amino acids long. The CDR3 loop reads CASSKPGTGDTEAFF. CDR3 nucleotides: TGTGCCAGCAGTAAGCCCGGGACAGGAGACACTGAAGCTTTCTTT.

The V gene is TRBV24-1, the J gene TRBJ1-2; no reliable D call. Between the trimmed V and J ends, which lost 10 bases and 6 bases, there was a span of 17 bases. The CDR3 runs to 13 residues. Germline V lookup: CDR1 KGHDR, CDR2 SFDVKD. CDR3 loop: CATYQPSRDGYTF. CDR3 nucleotide sequence: TGTGCCACTTACCAACCCTCGAGGGATGGCTACACCTTC.

The rearrangement uses TRBV6-2 or TRBV6-3 and TRBJ1-1; no reliable D call. Germline CDR1 and CDR2: MNHEY and SVGEGT. The V end lost 0 bases, the J end lost 13 bases, and 15 bases lay between the germline ends. The CDR3 consists of 13 residues. The CDR3 DNA sequence: TGTGCCAGCAGTTACTCCACACCCACGAAAGTTTTCTTT. Its protein product is CASSYSTPTKVFF.

This chain links TRBV3-1 with TRBJ2-1; 9 bases are shared with TRBD1. The germline V gene encodes CDR1 LGHDT and CDR2 YNNKEL (reference sequence). The V gene end was trimmed by 3 bases and the J gene end by 7 bases; junction bases not matched to a gene: 10. The CDR3 has 16 amino acids. The CDR3 here is CASSHQAGTGRNEQFF. The DNA of the CDR3 is TGTGCCAGCAGCCACCAAGCCGGGACAGGGCGAAATGAGCAGTTCTTC.

This chain links TRBV18 with TRBJ1-1, with 9 bases fitting TRBD1. V was pared by 4 bases and J by 4 bases, with 4 bases of the junction left unmatched. This CDR3 comprises 14 residues. Germline CDR1 and CDR2: KGHSH and LQKENI. The chain's CDR3 is CASSRQGVSTEAFF. CDR3 DNA: TGTGCCAGCTCACGACAGGGGGTGAGCACTGAAGCTTTCTTT.

The chain couples TRBV7-9 to TRBJ1-5, with 7 bases aligning to TRBD1. The CDR3 totals 15 residues. Germline assignment: CDR1 SEHNR and CDR2 FQNEAQ (reference sequence). Trimming removed 1 base from V and 0 bases from J; junction bases left unmatched: 0. CDR3 sequence (DNA): TGTGCCAGCAGCTTAGGGGACAGTAGCAATCAGCCCCAGCATTTT. Protein product: CASSLGDSSNQPQHF.

The V call is TRBV13, the J call TRBJ2-1; D ambiguous. This CDR3 spans 12 amino acids. Germline values: CDR1 PRHDT, CDR2 FYEKMQ (reference sequence). V was pared by 2 bases and J by 7 bases, with 6 bases between. The CDR3 loop reads CASSLLRNEQFF. The CDR3 DNA reads as TGTGCCAGCAGCTTATTGAGGAATGAGCAGTTCTTC.

This clonotype was picked up one time. The chain couples TRBV4-3 to TRBJ2-5; perhaps TRBD2 as D (5 bases). This CDR3 is built from 14 residues. V was shortened by 1 base and J by 6 bases, with 12 bases between the two germline ends. Per germline, CDR1 LGHNA and CDR2 YSLEER. As DNA, the CDR3 is TGCGCCAGCAGCCAAGTTGAGGGTTCGAAGACCCAGTACTTC. Translating it yields CASSQVEGSKTQYF.

V and J are TRBV7-6 and TRBJ2-5; 9 positions match TRBD1. The CDR3 is 16 amino acids. Germline lookup yields CDR1 SGHVS and CDR2 FNYEAQ. The ends lost 5 bases at V and 6 bases at J; junction bases unmatched: 13. CDR3: CASSHPPGQGLKTQYF. In DNA, the CDR3 is TGTGCCAGCAGCCACCCCCCGGGACAGGGTCTTAAGACCCAGTACTTC.